What follows are 27 T cell receptor beta chains derived from one specimen sequenced in a study of Ad26.COV2.S vaccination and SARS-CoV-2 variants. The assay was immunoSEQ multiplex PCR, and TCRdb's table has in-frame clones only and misses some. The data show about 460,000 clones, around 89% seen once. Stated treatment: some 20 received Ad26.COV2.S at low or high dose, single or two shots; about five received placebo; per-sample allocation not given. The investigators took samples on day 63 after the first vaccine or placebo injection. This sample comprised peripheral blood, obtained in a trial of Ad26.COV2.S vaccine versus placebo. The receptors originated from a person aged 18-60 years who received the Ad26.COV2.S COVID-19 vaccine or a placebo.

The chain employs TRBV9 and TRBJ2-5; tentatively, D is TRBD2 (7 bases). V lost 4 bases to trimming and J lost 4 bases, with 8 bases between them. The length of the CDR3 is 12 residues. Germline V CDR1 and CDR2: SGDLS, YYNGEE. CDR3: CASSRGGETQYF. In DNA, the CDR3 is TGTGCCAGCAGCAGGGGGGGAGAGACCCAGTACTTC.

A single count supports this clone. The gene calls are TRBV4-2 and TRBJ1-5; no clear D. Germline values: CDR1 LGHNA, CDR2 YNFKEQ. Trimming shortened V by 0 bases and J by 2 bases, and 8 bases separated the two germline ends. This CDR3 region has 15 residues. The CDR3, as DNA: TGTGCCAGCAGCCAAGATCGGGTTGGCAATCAGCCCCAGCATTTT. It yields the protein CASSQDRVGNQPQHF.

This chain connects TRBV5-8 to TRBJ2-3, with TRBD1 matching 7 bases. The germline V gene encodes CDR1 SGHTS and CDR2 YDEGEE. V lost 4 bases, J lost 2 bases, and 4 bases stayed unmatched. This CDR3 contains 14 residues. In nucleotides, the CDR3 is TGTGCCAGCAGCCCGGGACAGCTCACAGATACGCAGTATTTT. Residues: CASSPGQLTDTQYF.

This clone appeared once. The chain is built from TRBV5-1 and TRBJ2-1; perhaps TRBD2 as D (6 bases). This CDR3 comprises 16 residues. Germline V CDR1 and CDR2: SGHRS, YFSETQ. Trimming pared 2 bases from V and 6 bases from J, leaving 18 bases between. The CDR3 bases are TGCGCCAGCAGCTTCTCGGAGGCGGGGTGGGGCAATGAGCAGTTCTTC. As protein: CASSFSEAGWGNEQFF.

The rearrangement links TRBV19 to TRBJ1-1, with 8 nucleotides matching TRBD1. CDR3 size: 14 residues. Germline V gene sequence: CDR1 LNHDA, CDR2 SQIVND (reference sequence). V lost 6 bases, J lost 1 base, and 4 bases stayed unmatched. CDR3 sequence: CASRRDRGNTEAFF. The CDR3 coding sequence is TGTGCCAGTAGACGAGACAGGGGGAACACTGAAGCTTTCTTT.

The chain couples TRBV2 to TRBJ2-3, with 9 bases matching TRBD2. This CDR3 has 15 residues. Germline lookup yields CDR1 SNHLY and CDR2 FYNNEI. V was pared by 6 bases and J by 0 bases, with 4 bases of the junction left unmatched. The CDR3 sequence: CASSQRGASTDTQYF. DNA of the CDR3: TGTGCCAGCAGCCAGCGGGGGGCTAGCACAGATACGCAGTATTTT.

The chain has TRBV2 and TRBJ2-7; D is perhaps TRBD1 (6 bases). Trimming stripped 8 bases from V and 3 bases from J, with 14 bases between. This CDR3 comprises 13 residues. CDR1 is SNHLY, CDR2 FYNNEI, per germline. CDR3 amino acids: CASRKGTYYEQYF. CDR3 coding DNA: TGTGCCAGCCGGAAAGGGACATACTACGAGCAGTACTTC.

This clone was observed a handful of times. V is TRBV10-1 and J is TRBJ1-1; D not resolved. The germline CDR1 and CDR2 sequences are WNHNN and SYGVQD (reference sequence). Trimming stripped 0 bases from V and 2 bases from J, with 10 bases between. The CDR3 is 15 amino acids. CDR3 protein: CASSESGRSNTEAFF. CDR3 DNA: TGCGCCAGCAGTGAGTCGGGCAGGTCTAACACTGAAGCTTTCTTT.

The chain joins TRBV18 to TRBJ1-2; tentative D call: TRBD1 (6 bases). Trimming removed 1 base at V and 7 bases at J, with 16 bases between. The CDR3 consists of 15 residues. The germline CDR1 and CDR2 sequences are KGHSH and LQKENI. This CDR3 reads CASSPLEARGSGYTF. The CDR3 DNA reads as TGTGCCAGCTCACCACTGGAGGCCAGGGGCAGTGGCTACACCTTC.

V usage is TRBV19 and J usage is TRBJ2-3; TRBD2 matches 14 bases. This CDR3 has 18 amino acids. Per the germline V gene, CDR1 is LNHDA and CDR2 is SQIVND (reference sequence). The V and J ends lost 5 bases and 7 bases, in that order; junction bases with no gene match: 14. The DNA of the CDR3 is TGTGCCAGTAGTCCCAGGGGGCGACTAGCGGGAGGGCGAAATACGCAGTATTTT. Amino acid sequence: CASSPRGRLAGGRNTQYF. The variable domain in full, with the rest retrieved from reference TRBV19 and TRBJ2-3, is DGGITQSPKYLFRKEGQNVTLSCEQNLNHDAMYWYRQDPGQGLRLIYYSQIVNDFQKGDIAEGYSVSREKKESFPLTVTSAQKNPTAFYLCASSPRGRLAGGRNTQYFGPGTRLTVL.

The chain is built from TRBV6-5 and TRBJ1-1; 8 bases are shared with TRBD1. Germline V CDR1 and CDR2: MNHEY, SVGAGI. With V trimmed by 7 bases and J by 10 bases, 17 bases remained unmatched. The CDR3 extends over 15 amino acids. The CDR3 DNA follows: TGTGCCAGCATACTAGGCCCCCAGGGGGCTCAGTCAGCTTTCTTT. Its translation: CASILGPQGAQSAFF.

The chain uses TRBV9 and TRBJ1-1, with 10 bases matching TRBD1. V gave up 4 bases and J gave up 6 bases; unmatched junction bases: 3. Germline lookup yields CDR1 SGDLS and CDR2 YYNGEE. This CDR3 region has 13 residues. The CDR3 loop is CASSPGTGAEAFF. CDR3 nucleotide sequence: TGTGCCAGCAGCCCGGGGACAGGGGCTGAAGCTTTCTTT.

This clone has only a few counts. CDR3 residues: CASSSRRGRTEAFF. The CDR3 DNA reads TGTGCCAGCAGCTCGCGCAGGGGGCGCACTGAAGCTTTCTTT. The V gene is TRBV7-9, the J gene TRBJ1-1, with TRBD1 matching over 8 bases. Germline V gives CDR1 SEHNR, CDR2 FQNEAQ (reference sequence). The CDR3 extends over 14 amino acids. J lost 4 bases, V lost 4 bases, and 5 bases had no gene match. Based on the CDR3 plus reference TRBV7-9 and TRBJ1-1, the full variable domain is DTGVSQNPRHKITKRGQNVTFRCDPISEHNRLYWYRQTLGQGPEFLTYFQNEAQLEKSRLLSDRFSAERPKGSFSTLEIQRTEQGDSAMYLCASSSRRGRTEAFFGQGTRLTVV.

The V gene is TRBV10-3, the J gene TRBJ2-7, with TRBD2 identical over 8 bases. Germline CDR1 reads ENHRY; CDR2 reads SYGVKD. With 4 bases clipped from V and 3 bases from J, the junction kept 8 bases outside the gene matches. This CDR3 is 15 amino acids long. CDR3 in DNA: TGTGCCATCAGTGGGGGAGCGGGAGTAGGCTACGAGCAGTACTTC. Amino acid sequence: CAISGGAGVGYEQYF.

The V gene is TRBV4-2, the J gene TRBJ2-5, with 9 bases lining up with TRBD1. The CDR3 is 14 residues long. Germline loops: CDR1 LGHNA, CDR2 YNFKEQ. Trimming cost V 1 base and J 5 bases; bases outside gene matches: 2. CDR3 DNA sequence: TGTGCCAGCAGCCAAGGACAGGGGGTGGAGACCCAGTACTTC. It translates to CASSQGQGVETQYF.

The CDR3 DNA reads TGTGCCAGCAGTTTACGGGACACCTACGAGCAGTACTTC. This codes for CASSLRDTYEQYF. V gene TRBV12-3 or TRBV12-4 combines with J gene TRBJ2-7, with D perhaps TRBD1 (6 bases). This CDR3 comprises 13 residues. The V end lost 2 bases, the J end lost 2 bases, and 7 bases lay between the germline ends.

This chain uses TRBV7-2 with TRBJ1-1; no reliable D call. Trimming cost V 3 bases and J 1 base, with 6 bases left between them. This CDR3 is built from 13 residues. Germline V gene sequence: CDR1 SGHTA, CDR2 FQGNSA. The DNA of the CDR3 is TGTGCCAGCAGCTTTACAGAGAACACTGAAGCTTTCTTT. Its protein product is CASSFTENTEAFF.

In regard to this clone: Germline and junction disagree at one end, which may indicate a read error. The chain is built from TRBV28 and TRBJ2-1, with 8 nucleotides matching TRBD2. Looked up from germline, CDR1 is MDHEN and CDR2 is SYDVKM. The CDR3 contains 11 residues. CDR3 residues: CASSLLTSVLF. The CDR3 coding sequence is TGTGCCAGCAGTTTATTGACTAGCGTGCTCTTC.

This chain joins TRBV9 and TRBJ1-1, with D uncertain. Germline CDR1 and CDR2: SGDLS and YYNGEE. The CDR3 has 15 residues. V was shortened by 0 bases and J by 0 bases, with 9 bases between the two germline ends. The chain's CDR3 is CASSVDPALNTEAFF. CDR3 in DNA: TGTGCCAGCAGCGTAGACCCAGCCCTGAACACTGAAGCTTTCTTT.

The chain carries TRBV11-2 and TRBJ1-1; D remains unclear. The CDR3 has 15 residues. Germline values: CDR1 SGHAT, CDR2 FQNNGV. V was trimmed by 1 base and J by 2 bases, leaving 11 bases between them. CDR3 DNA: TGTGCCAGCAGCTTAGCGCCGGGGAGAAACACTGAAGCTTTCTTT. It yields the protein CASSLAPGRNTEAFF.

This clone was observed once. Distinct nucleotide sequences in the sample also encode this CDR3. CDR3 DNA: TGTGCCAGCAGCAGCTCCTCTGGTGGAGGGAACAATGAGCAGTTCTTC. Protein product: CASSSSSGGGNNEQFF. The rearrangement joins TRBV7-3 to TRBJ2-1; TRBD2 might be the D (6 bases). There are 16 residues in the CDR3. V was clipped by 5 bases and J by 5 bases, with 19 bases between them. CDR1 is SGHTA and CDR2 is FQGTGA in the germline V gene.

The chain recombines TRBV5-1 with TRBJ2-1, with 10 bases that match TRBD1. The CDR3 has 15 residues. Unmatched junction bases numbered 5, after V lost 5 bases and J lost 3 bases. CDR1 and CDR2 (germline): SGHRS, YFSETQ. The CDR3 region has the DNA TGCGCCAGCAGTACCCGGACAGGGGGCTACAATGAGCAGTTCTTC. This gives the protein CASSTRTGGYNEQFF.

The chain recombines TRBV6-5 with TRBJ2-7; D remains unclear. Trimming stripped 0 bases from V and 3 bases from J, with 12 bases between. Germline assignment: CDR1 MNHEY and CDR2 SVGAGI. The CDR3 is 15 residues long. The CDR3 DNA reads as TGTGCCAGCAGTTACTCGAGTGGCCATTTCTACGAGCAGTACTTC. Its protein is CASSYSSGHFYEQYF.

The chain recombines TRBV6-5 with TRBJ2-1; 12 nucleotides match TRBD2. Trimming at V came to 4 bases and at J to 5 bases, leaving 6 bases not matched to a gene. The CDR3 runs to 16 residues. In germline, CDR1 is MNHEY, CDR2 SVGAGI. The chain's CDR3 is CASSLLAGGRNNEQFF. The CDR3 DNA sequence: TGTGCCAGCAGTTTACTAGCGGGAGGCCGCAACAATGAGCAGTTCTTC.

The rearrangement links TRBV6-5 to TRBJ1-6; D is unclear. With 0 bases removed from V and 8 bases from J, the gap between germline ends came to 8 bases. Germline assignment: CDR1 MNHEY and CDR2 SVGAGI. The CDR3 totals 14 residues. CDR3 sequence reads: CASSYSEGDSPLHF. DNA for the CDR3: TGTGCCAGCAGTTACTCAGAGGGCGATTCACCCCTCCACTTT.

This sequence joins TRBV4-1 and TRBJ2-7; 14 nucleotides agree with TRBD2. The CDR3 is made up of 16 amino acids. Losses at the gene ends were 1 base for V and 2 bases for J; bases not matched to a gene: 1. Germline V gene lookup returns CDR1 MGHRA and CDR2 YSYEKL. CDR3 residues: CASSQGLAGGTYEQYF. In DNA, the CDR3 is TGCGCCAGCAGCCAAGGACTAGCGGGGGGGACCTACGAGCAGTACTTC.

This clone was detected only a few times. The chain combines TRBV30 with TRBJ2-3; 11 bases agree with TRBD2. There are 15 residues in the CDR3. Trimming cost V 3 bases and J 5 bases; bases outside gene matches: 7. Germline V lookup: CDR1 GTSNPN, CDR2 SVGIG (reference sequence). Written as DNA, the CDR3 is TGTGCCTGGAGACCCGCCGGACTAGCGGGAGATACGCAGTATTTT. Amino acids: CAWRPAGLAGDTQYF. The full variable domain, in which reference TRBV30 and TRBJ2-3 provide the parts outside the CDR3, is SQTIHQWPATLVQPVGSPLSLECTVEGTSNPNLYWYRQAAGRGLQLLFYSVGIGQISSEVPQNLSASRPQDRQFILSSKKLLLSDSGFYLCAWRPAGLAGDTQYFGPGTRLTVL.